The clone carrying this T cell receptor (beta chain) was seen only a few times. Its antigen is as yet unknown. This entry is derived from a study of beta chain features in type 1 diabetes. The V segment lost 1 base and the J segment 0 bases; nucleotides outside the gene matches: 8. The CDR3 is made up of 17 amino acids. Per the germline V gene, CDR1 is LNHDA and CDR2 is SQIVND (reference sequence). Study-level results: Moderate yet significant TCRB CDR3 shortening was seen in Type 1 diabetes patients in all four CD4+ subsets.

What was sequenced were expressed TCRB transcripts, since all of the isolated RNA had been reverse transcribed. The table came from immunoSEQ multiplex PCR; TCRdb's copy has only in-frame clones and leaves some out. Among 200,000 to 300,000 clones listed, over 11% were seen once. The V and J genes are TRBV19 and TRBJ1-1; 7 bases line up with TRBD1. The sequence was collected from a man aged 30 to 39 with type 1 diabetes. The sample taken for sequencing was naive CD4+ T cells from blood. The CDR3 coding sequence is TGTGCCAGTAGTATAGCTGACACAGGGGTAATGAACACTGAAGCTTTCTTT. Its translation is CASSIADTGVMNTEAFF.